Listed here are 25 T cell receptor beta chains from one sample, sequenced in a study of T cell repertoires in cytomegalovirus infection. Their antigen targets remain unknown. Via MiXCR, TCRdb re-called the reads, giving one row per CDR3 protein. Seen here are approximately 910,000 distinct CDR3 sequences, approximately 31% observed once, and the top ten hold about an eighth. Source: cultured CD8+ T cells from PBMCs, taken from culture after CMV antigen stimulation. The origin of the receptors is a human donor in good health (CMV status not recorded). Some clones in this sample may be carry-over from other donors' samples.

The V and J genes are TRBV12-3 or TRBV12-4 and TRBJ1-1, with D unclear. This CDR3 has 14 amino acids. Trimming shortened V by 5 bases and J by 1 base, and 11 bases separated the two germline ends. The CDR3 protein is CASSNRRENTEAFF. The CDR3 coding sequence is TGTGCCAGCAGTAACCGACGGGAGAACACTGAAGCTTTCTTT.

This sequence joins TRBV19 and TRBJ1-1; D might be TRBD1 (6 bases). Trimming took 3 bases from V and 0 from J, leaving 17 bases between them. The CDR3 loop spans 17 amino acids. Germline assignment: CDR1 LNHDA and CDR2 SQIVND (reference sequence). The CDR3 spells CASSIEDRAPMNTEAFF. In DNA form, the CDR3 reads TGTGCCAGTAGTATTGAGGACAGAGCTCCCATGAACACTGAAGCTTTCTTT.

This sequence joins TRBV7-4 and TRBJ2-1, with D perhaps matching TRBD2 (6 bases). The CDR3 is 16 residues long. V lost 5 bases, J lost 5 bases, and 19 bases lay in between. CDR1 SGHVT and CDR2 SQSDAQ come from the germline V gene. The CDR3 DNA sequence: TGTGCCAGCAGCAGATGGGGAGGAGGCCTACACAATGAGCAGTTCTTC. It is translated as CASSRWGGGLHNEQFF.

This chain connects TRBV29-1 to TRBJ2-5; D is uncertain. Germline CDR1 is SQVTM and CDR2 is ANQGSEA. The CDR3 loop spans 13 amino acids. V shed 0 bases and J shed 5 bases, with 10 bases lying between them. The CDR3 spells CSVEEPGWETQYF. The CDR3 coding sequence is TGCAGCGTTGAAGAGCCTGGGTGGGAGACCCAGTACTTC.

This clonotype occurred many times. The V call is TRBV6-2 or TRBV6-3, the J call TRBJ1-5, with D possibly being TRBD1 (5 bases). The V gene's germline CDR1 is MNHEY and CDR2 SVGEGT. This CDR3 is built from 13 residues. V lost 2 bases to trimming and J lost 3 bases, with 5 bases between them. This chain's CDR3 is CASSYGTNQPQHF. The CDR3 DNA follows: TGTGCCAGCAGTTACGGGACCAATCAGCCCCAGCATTTT.

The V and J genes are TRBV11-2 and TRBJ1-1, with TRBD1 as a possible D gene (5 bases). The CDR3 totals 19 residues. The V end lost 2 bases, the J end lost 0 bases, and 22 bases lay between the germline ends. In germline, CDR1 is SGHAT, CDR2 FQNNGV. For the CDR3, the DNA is TGTGCCAGCAGCTTAAGGGCGAGGGGCTATCTCGGGATGAACACTGAAGCTTTCTTT. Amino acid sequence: CASSLRARGYLGMNTEAFF. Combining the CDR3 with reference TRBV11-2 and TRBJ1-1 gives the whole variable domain EAGVAQSPRYKIIEKRQSVAFWCNPISGHATLYWYQQILGQGPKLLIQFQNNGVVDDSQLPKDRFSAERLKGVDSTLKIQPAKLEDSAVYLCASSLRARGYLGMNTEAFFGQGTRLTVV.

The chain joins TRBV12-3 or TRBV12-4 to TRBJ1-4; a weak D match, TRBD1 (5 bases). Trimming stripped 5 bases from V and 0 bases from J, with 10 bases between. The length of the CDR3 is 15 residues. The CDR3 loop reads CASSAPGATNEKLFF. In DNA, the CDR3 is TGTGCCAGCAGTGCTCCGGGGGCAACTAATGAAAAACTGTTTTTT.

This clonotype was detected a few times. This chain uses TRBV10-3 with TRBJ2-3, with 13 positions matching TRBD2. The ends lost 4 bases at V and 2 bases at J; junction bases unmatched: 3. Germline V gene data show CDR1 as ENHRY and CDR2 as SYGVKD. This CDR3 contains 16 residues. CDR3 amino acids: CAISAGTSGATDTQYF. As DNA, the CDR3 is TGTGCCATCAGTGCTGGGACTAGCGGGGCCACAGATACGCAGTATTTT.

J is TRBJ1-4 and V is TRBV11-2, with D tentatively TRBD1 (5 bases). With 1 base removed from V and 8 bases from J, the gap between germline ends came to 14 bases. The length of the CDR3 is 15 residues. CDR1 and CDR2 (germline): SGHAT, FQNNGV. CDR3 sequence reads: CASSLVPGSREKLFF. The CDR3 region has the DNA TGTGCCAGCAGCTTAGTTCCAGGGTCAAGGGAAAAACTGTTTTTT.

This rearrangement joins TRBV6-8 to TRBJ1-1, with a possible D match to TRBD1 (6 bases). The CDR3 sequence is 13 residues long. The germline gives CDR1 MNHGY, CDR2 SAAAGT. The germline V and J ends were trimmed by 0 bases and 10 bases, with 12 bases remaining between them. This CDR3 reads CASSYSGGAGAFF. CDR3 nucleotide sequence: TGTGCCAGCAGTTACTCAGGGGGGGCGGGAGCTTTCTTT.

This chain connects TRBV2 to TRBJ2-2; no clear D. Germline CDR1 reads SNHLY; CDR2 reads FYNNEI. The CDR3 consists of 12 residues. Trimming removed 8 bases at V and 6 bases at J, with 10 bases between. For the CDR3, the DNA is TGTGCCAGCTTGACGCCCGCCGGGGAGCTGTTTTTT. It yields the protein CASLTPAGELFF.

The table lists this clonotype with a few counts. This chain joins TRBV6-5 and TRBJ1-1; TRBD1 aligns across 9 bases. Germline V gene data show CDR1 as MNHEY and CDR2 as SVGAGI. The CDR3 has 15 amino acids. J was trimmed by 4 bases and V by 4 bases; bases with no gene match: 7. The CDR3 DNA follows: TGTGCCAGCAGTTCAGACAGGGGGAGGATCACTGAAGCTTTCTTT. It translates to CASSSDRGRITEAFF.

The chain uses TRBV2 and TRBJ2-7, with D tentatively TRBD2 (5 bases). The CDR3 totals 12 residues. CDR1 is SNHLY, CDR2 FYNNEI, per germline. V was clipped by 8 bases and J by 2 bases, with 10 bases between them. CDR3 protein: CASLRETYEQYF. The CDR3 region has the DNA TGTGCCAGCCTACGGGAAACCTACGAGCAGTACTTC.

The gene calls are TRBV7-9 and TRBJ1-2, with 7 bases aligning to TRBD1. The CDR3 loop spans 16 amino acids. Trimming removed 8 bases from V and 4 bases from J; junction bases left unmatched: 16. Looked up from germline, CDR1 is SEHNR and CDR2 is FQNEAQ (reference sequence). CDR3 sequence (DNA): TGTGCCAGCCCCAACCCAAGAGGGGCAGGGGGCTATGGCTACACCTTC. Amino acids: CASPNPRGAGGYGYTF.

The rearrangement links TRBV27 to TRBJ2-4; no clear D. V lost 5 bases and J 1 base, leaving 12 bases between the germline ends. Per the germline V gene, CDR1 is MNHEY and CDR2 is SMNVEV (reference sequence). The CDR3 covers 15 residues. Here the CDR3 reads CASSALDLAKNIQYF. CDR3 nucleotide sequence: TGTGCCAGCAGTGCGCTGGATTTGGCCAAAAACATTCAGTACTTC.

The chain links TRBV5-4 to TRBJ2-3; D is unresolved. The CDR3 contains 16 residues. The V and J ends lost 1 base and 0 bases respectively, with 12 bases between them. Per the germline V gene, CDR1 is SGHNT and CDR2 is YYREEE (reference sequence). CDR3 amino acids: CASSLILQRSTDTQYF. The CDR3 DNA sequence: TGTGCCAGCAGCTTGATTCTACAGAGAAGCACAGATACGCAGTATTTT.

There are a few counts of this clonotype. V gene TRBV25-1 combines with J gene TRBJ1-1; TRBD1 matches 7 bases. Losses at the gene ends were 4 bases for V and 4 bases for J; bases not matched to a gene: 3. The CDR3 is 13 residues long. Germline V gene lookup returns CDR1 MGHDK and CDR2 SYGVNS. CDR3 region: CASSGDRATEAFF. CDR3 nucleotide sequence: TGTGCCAGCAGTGGAGACAGGGCCACTGAAGCTTTCTTT.

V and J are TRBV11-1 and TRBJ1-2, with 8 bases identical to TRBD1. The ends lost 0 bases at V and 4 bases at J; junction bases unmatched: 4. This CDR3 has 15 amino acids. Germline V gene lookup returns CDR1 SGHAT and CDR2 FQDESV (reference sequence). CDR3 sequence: CASSLAPDRAYGYTF. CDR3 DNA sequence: TGTGCCAGCAGCTTAGCACCGGACAGGGCCTATGGCTACACCTTC. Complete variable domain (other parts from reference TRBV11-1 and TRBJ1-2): EAEVAQSPRYKITEKSQAVAFWCDPISGHATLYWYRQILGQGPELLVQFQDESVVDDSQLPKDRFSAERLKGVDSTLKIQPAELGDSAMYLCASSLAPDRAYGYTFGSGTRLTVV.

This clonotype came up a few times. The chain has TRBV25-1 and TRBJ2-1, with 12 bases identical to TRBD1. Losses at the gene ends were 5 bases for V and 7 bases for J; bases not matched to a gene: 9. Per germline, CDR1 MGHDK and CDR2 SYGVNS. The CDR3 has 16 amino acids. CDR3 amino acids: CASSFRDRGQLNEQFF. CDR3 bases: TGTGCCAGCAGTTTCCGGGACAGGGGGCAGTTGAATGAGCAGTTCTTC.

The CDR3 protein is CASSVDSENIQYF. The CDR3 bases are TGTGCCAGCAGCGTGGACAGCGAAAACATTCAGTACTTC. The V call is TRBV5-6, the J call TRBJ2-4; TRBD1 is a possible D gene (6 bases). The length of the CDR3 is 13 residues. CDR1 and CDR2 (germline): SGHDT, YYEEEE. V was trimmed by 4 bases and J by 5 bases, leaving 10 bases between them.

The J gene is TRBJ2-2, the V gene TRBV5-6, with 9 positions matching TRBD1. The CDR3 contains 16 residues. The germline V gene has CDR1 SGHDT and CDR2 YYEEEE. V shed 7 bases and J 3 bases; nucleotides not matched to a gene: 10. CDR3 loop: CASSPGTGYYTGELFF. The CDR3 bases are TGTGCCAGCTCTCCCGGGACAGGGTATTACACCGGGGAGCTGTTTTTT.

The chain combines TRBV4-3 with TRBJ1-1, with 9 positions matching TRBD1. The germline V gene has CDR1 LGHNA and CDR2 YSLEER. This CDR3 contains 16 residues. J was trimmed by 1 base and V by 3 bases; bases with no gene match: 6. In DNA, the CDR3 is TGCGCCAGCAGCCAGGTCCACAGGGGGCAGAACACTGAAGCTTTCTTT. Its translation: CASSQVHRGQNTEAFF.

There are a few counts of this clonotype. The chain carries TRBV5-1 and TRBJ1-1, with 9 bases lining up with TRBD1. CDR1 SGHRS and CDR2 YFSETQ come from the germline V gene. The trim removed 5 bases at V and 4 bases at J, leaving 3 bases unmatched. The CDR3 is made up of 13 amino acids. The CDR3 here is CASSGQGSTEAFF. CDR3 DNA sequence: TGCGCCAGCAGTGGACAGGGGTCCACTGAAGCTTTCTTT.

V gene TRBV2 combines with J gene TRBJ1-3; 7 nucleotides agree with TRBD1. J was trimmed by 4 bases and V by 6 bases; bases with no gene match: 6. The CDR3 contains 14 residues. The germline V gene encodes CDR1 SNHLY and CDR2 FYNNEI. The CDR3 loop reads CASRNPGQGNTIYF. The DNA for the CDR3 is TGTGCCAGCAGGAACCCGGGACAGGGAAACACCATATATTTT.

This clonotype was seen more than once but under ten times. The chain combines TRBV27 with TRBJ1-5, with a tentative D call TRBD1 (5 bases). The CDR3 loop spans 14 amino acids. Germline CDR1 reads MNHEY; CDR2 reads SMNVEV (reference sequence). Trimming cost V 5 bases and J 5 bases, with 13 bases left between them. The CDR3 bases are TGTGCCAGCAGTGCTTCCCGGGGGGATCAGCCCCAGCATTTT. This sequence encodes CASSASRGDQPQHF.